A single sample gave rise to the 23 T cell receptor beta chains below, sequenced in a study of cytomegalovirus exposure and HLA in healthy donors. Primers: 60 Vbeta forward and 13 Jbeta reverse. The data were produced by immunoSEQ multiplex PCR, yet TCRdb's version contains in-frame clones alone and is incomplete. The repertoire holds about 200,000 clones, with roughly 79% as singletons. The material sequenced was PBMCs. The receptors here all came from a man aged 25 to 45 in good health and CMV-seronegative.

The V gene is TRBV5-6, the J gene TRBJ2-7; 11 positions match TRBD2. The germline V gene has CDR1 SGHDT and CDR2 YYEEEE. J gave up 7 bases and V 0 bases, and 12 bases lay outside the gene matches. This CDR3 is 17 amino acids long. The CDR3 reads CASSLVAGTSGLGEQYF. The CDR3 region has the DNA TGTGCCAGCAGCTTGGTAGCAGGGACTAGCGGACTAGGGGAGCAGTACTTC.

This clone was observed a handful of times. The gene calls are TRBV14 and TRBJ2-7; the D gene is possibly TRBD2 (6 bases). This CDR3 comprises 16 residues. CDR1 is SGHDN, CDR2 FVKESK, per germline. Deletions cut 3 bases from V and 0 bases from J, with 15 bases between. The CDR3 region is CASSQGLAINSYEQYF. In DNA, the CDR3 is TGTGCCAGCAGCCAGGGTCTAGCGATCAACTCCTACGAGCAGTACTTC.

V and J are TRBV28 and TRBJ1-5; tentatively, D is TRBD1 (5 bases). From germline, CDR1 is MDHEN and CDR2 SYDVKM. Trimming left V 4 bases short and J 2 bases short, with 18 bases between. The CDR3 runs to 17 residues. CDR3 nucleotide sequence: TGTGCCAGCAGTTCGGTACCGGGATCGGGGGGCAATCAGCCCCAGCATTTT. Its protein is CASSSVPGSGGNQPQHF. Full variable domain (missing parts from reference TRBV28 and TRBJ1-5): DVKVTQSSRYLVKRTGEKVFLECVQDMDHENMFWYRQDPGLGLRLIYFSYDVKMKEKGDIPEGYSVSREKKERFSLILESASTNQTSMYLCASSSVPGSGGNQPQHFGDGTRLSIL.

This clone was detected a few times. The gene calls are TRBV2 and TRBJ2-2; TRBD2 matches at 9 bases. CDR1 is SNHLY and CDR2 is FYNNEI in the germline V gene. V shed 10 bases, J shed 4 bases, and the junction held 19 bases outside the gene matches. This CDR3 region has 18 residues. CDR3 in amino acids: CATSSVGSGSGGTGELFF. Here the CDR3 DNA reads TGTGCCACTTCCTCGGTGGGTAGCGGGAGTGGTGGCACCGGGGAGCTGTTTTTT.

This chain's CDR3 is CASTPLHRGGTEAFF. CDR3 DNA sequence: TGTGCCAGTACCCCGCTACATCGGGGTGGGACTGAAGCTTTCTTT. This chain connects TRBV19 to TRBJ1-1; D not certain. Germline loops: CDR1 LNHDA, CDR2 SQIVND (reference sequence). This CDR3 region has 15 residues. Between the trimmed V and J ends, which lost 7 bases and 5 bases, there was a span of 20 bases.

The rearrangement uses TRBV28 and TRBJ2-3, with 10 bases matching TRBD1. This CDR3 is built from 15 residues. Unmatched junction bases numbered 5, after V lost 6 bases and J lost 2 bases. Per the germline V gene, CDR1 is MDHEN and CDR2 is SYDVKM. CDR3 sequence (DNA): TGTGCCAGCAGCCCGGGACAGGGGTTCACAGATACGCAGTATTTT. Residues: CASSPGQGFTDTQYF.

CDR3 DNA sequence: TGTGCCAGCAGTGTGCCCGCGTTGACAGAGGTAGTAAACAATGAGCAGTTCTTC. Its translation: CASSVPALTEVVNNEQFF. V is TRBV25-1 and J is TRBJ2-1, with a possible D match to TRBD1 (5 bases). The CDR3 sequence is 18 residues long. Trimming shortened V by 4 bases and J by 5 bases, and 24 bases separated the two germline ends. Germline CDR1 reads MGHDK; CDR2 reads SYGVNS.

The V gene is TRBV13, the J gene TRBJ2-1; D gene unclear. Germline loops: CDR1 PRHDT, CDR2 FYEKMQ (reference sequence). Trimming removed 8 bases from V and 4 bases from J, with 27 bases in between. CDR3 size: 18 residues. In DNA form, the CDR3 reads TGTGCCAGCTCCCTTGGCTCCCGCCGGAGTACGGAATACAATGAGCAGTTCTTC. Protein sequence: CASSLGSRRSTEYNEQFF.

The chain couples TRBV19 to TRBJ2-1, with 12 bases aligning to TRBD2. Germline V CDR1 and CDR2: LNHDA, SQIVND (reference sequence). Losses at the gene ends were 4 bases for V and 2 bases for J; bases not matched to a gene: 3. The CDR3 is 16 residues long. The CDR3 here is CASSTSSGRAYNEQFF. CDR3 coding DNA: TGTGCCAGTAGTACGTCTAGCGGGAGGGCCTACAATGAGCAGTTCTTC.

The chain is built from TRBV5-4 and TRBJ2-5; maybe TRBD2 (6 bases). Trimming pared 4 bases from V and 5 bases from J, leaving 21 bases between. The V gene's germline CDR1 is SGHNT and CDR2 YYREEE (reference sequence). CDR3 length equals 16 residues. CDR3 loop: CASSGLSGGRLETQYF. The CDR3 DNA reads TGTGCCAGCAGCGGATTAAGTGGGGGGAGATTGGAGACCCAGTACTTC.

This clone was detected once. The rearrangement links TRBV27 to TRBJ2-7; the match to TRBD2 covers 8 bases. Germline CDR1 and CDR2: MNHEY and SMNVEV (reference sequence). Losses at the gene ends were 4 bases for V and 4 bases for J; bases not matched to a gene: 6. The CDR3 loop spans 14 amino acids. CDR3 loop: CASSSGASGYEQYF. CDR3 DNA sequence: TGTGCCAGCAGTTCAGGGGCTAGCGGGTACGAGCAGTACTTC.

V usage is TRBV18 and J usage is TRBJ2-5, with 11 bases aligning to TRBD1. V lost 3 bases and J lost 4; bases outside the gene matches: 1. Germline CDR1 reads KGHSH; CDR2 reads LQKENI. The CDR3 consists of 14 residues. Here the CDR3 reads CASSPGTGGETQYF. The CDR3 region has the DNA TGTGCCAGCTCACCCGGGACAGGGGGAGAGACCCAGTACTTC. Combining the CDR3 with reference TRBV18 and TRBJ2-5 gives the whole variable domain NAGVMQNPRHLVRRRGQEARLRCSPMKGHSHVYWYRQLPEEGLKFMVYLQKENIIDESGMPKERFSAEFPKEGPSILRIQQVVRGDSAAYFCASSPGTGGETQYFGPGTRLLVL.

The J gene is TRBJ2-3, the V gene TRBV11-2; D may be TRBD2 (7 bases). The germline V and J ends were trimmed by 1 base and 1 base, with 12 bases remaining between them. Germline CDR1 SGHAT, CDR2 FQNNGV. The CDR3 has 16 residues. The CDR3 sequence is CASSLVGGGGTDTQYF. CDR3 in DNA: TGTGCCAGCAGCTTAGTAGGAGGGGGGGGCACAGATACGCAGTATTTT.

The CDR3 reads CASSLEVTVKNIQYF. CDR3 DNA sequence: TGTGCCAGCAGTTTGGAGGTCACAGTAAAAAACATTCAGTACTTC. The J gene is TRBJ2-4, the V gene TRBV28; D is possibly TRBD2 (5 bases). Trimming took off 3 bases at V and 4 bases at J, with 13 bases between the two ends. Looked up from germline, CDR1 is MDHEN and CDR2 is SYDVKM. The CDR3 length is 15 residues.

The rearrangement joins TRBV6-1 to TRBJ1-4; D is possibly TRBD1 (6 bases). The CDR3 spans 14 residues. Germline V CDR1 and CDR2: MNHNS, SASEGT. V lost 3 bases, J lost 10 bases, and 15 bases lay in between. Written as DNA, the CDR3 is TGTGCCAGCAGTGATCACAGGGCAGGGGCAAAACTGTTTTTT. Protein sequence: CASSDHRAGAKLFF.

The chain combines TRBV19 with TRBJ1-1; no firm D call. CDR1 and CDR2 (germline): LNHDA, SQIVND (reference sequence). This CDR3 is 15 amino acids long. The V end lost 2 bases, the J end lost 5 bases, and 15 bases lay between the germline ends. CDR3 nucleotides: TGTGCCAGTAGTATAAGCGGTCTCGGCGATACTGAAGCTTTCTTT. Translated: CASSISGLGDTEAFF.

This rearrangement joins TRBV27 to TRBJ2-2; D unclear. This CDR3 contains 13 residues. Germline loops: CDR1 MNHEY, CDR2 SMNVEV (reference sequence). Trimming stripped 11 bases from V and 1 base from J, with 11 bases between. The DNA for the CDR3 is TGTGCCGCGCGGAATCTGAACACCGGGGAGCTGTTTTTT. As protein: CAARNLNTGELFF.

The V and J genes are TRBV10-3 and TRBJ2-6, with a possible D match to TRBD1 (6 bases). The germline V gene has CDR1 ENHRY and CDR2 SYGVKD. Trimming took off 5 bases at V and 3 bases at J, with 20 bases between the two ends. This CDR3 spans 18 amino acids. The CDR3 spells CAISRKDSALGGANVLTF. The CDR3 bases are TGTGCCATCAGTAGAAAGGACAGTGCCCTAGGTGGGGCCAACGTCCTGACTTTC.

The chain uses TRBV29-1 and TRBJ1-1; D is unclear. CDR1 SQVTM and CDR2 ANQGSEA come from the germline V gene. Trimming shortened V by 7 bases and J by 1 base, and 10 bases separated the two germline ends. The CDR3 spans 12 residues. DNA of the CDR3: TGCAGCGCTAGCCAGGAGAACACTGAAGCTTTCTTT. Residues: CSASQENTEAFF.

This chain joins TRBV5-4 and TRBJ2-2; tentatively, D is TRBD2 (6 bases). The V end lost 5 bases, the J end lost 0 bases, and 11 bases lay between the germline ends. The germline CDR1 and CDR2 sequences are SGHNT and YYREEE (reference sequence). The CDR3 length is 15 residues. The CDR3 DNA is TGTGCCAGCAGTTTAGCGGCGGCGAACACCGGGGAGCTGTTTTTT. Translating gives CASSLAAANTGELFF.

The chain is built from TRBV6-6 and TRBJ2-7, with D possibly being TRBD1 (5 bases). Deletions cut 0 bases from V and 5 bases from J, with 14 bases between. Germline loops: CDR1 MNHNY, CDR2 SVGAGI (reference sequence). CDR3 size: 15 residues. The DNA for the CDR3 is TGTGCCAGCAGTTACTCGCCGAAAGACAGCCACGAGCAGTACTTC. Protein: CASSYSPKDSHEQYF.

The chain links TRBV2 to TRBJ2-7, with 10 bases matching TRBD2. CDR1 is SNHLY, CDR2 FYNNEI, per germline. V lost 6 bases to trimming and J lost 7 bases; unmatched junction nucleotides: 9. The CDR3 loop spans 14 amino acids. CDR3 residues: CASRLASGSNEQYF. DNA of the CDR3: TGTGCCAGCAGGTTGGCTAGCGGGAGTAATGAGCAGTACTTC. The entire variable domain, with the rest obtained from reference TRBV2 and TRBJ2-7, is as follows: EPEVTQTPSHQVTQMGQEVILRCVPISNHLYFYWYRQILGQKVEFLVSFYNNEISEKSEIFDDQFSVERPDGSNFTLKIRSTKLEDSAMYFCASRLASGSNEQYFGPGTRLTVT.

The chain links TRBV6-5 to TRBJ2-2; no clear D. Germline V CDR1 and CDR2: MNHEY, SVGAGI. V was clipped by 2 bases and J by 7 bases, with 8 bases between them. The CDR3 length is 13 residues. The CDR3 nucleotides are TGTGCCAGCAGTTACGTTGTATACGGGGAGCTGTTTTTT. Its protein product is CASSYVVYGELFF.